The entry that follows covers one TCR beta chain sequence. Naive CD8 isolation took CD45RO-negative cells positively selected for CCR7 and excluded terminally differentiated effector memory CD45RA+ cells. Some clones are missing from TCRdb's copy, which holds only in-frame ones; the method was immunoSEQ multiplex PCR. This repertoire shows under 850,000 clones, about 91% found once; its top ten account for around 24%. This sample was included in a study of shared clonotypes between healthy human individuals. Trimming left V 8 bases short and J 3 bases short, with 9 bases between. The CDR3 contains 12 residues. Germline V gives CDR1 MNHEY, CDR2 SMNVEV (reference sequence).

Sequenced input: naive CD8+ T cells sorted from blood. The chain couples TRBV27 to TRBJ2-3; D uncertain. The sequence was collected from a man younger than 45 in good health. In DNA form, the CDR3 reads TGTGCCAGCGGAATGTTAACAGATACGCAGTATTTT. It is translated as CASGMLTDTQYF.